This T cell receptor beta chain was identified during a study of T cells in Graves' hyperthyroidism and ophthalmopathy. Using RNA transcripts as the source, TCR beta CDR3 regions were amplified. First-round RT-PCR targeting the TCR CDR3 was performed with the HTBI primer set. TCRdb independently ran MiXCR on the multiplex PCR reads; one entry per CDR3 protein. The sample has 550,000 to 600,000 distinct CDR3 sequences; approximately 14% are singletons. Many counts were recorded for this clonotype. The CDR3 consists of 14 residues. After removal of 4 bases from V and 2 bases from J, the junction contained 5 bases not matched to a gene. Germline CDR1 and CDR2: ENHRY and SYGVKD.

Sequenced input: blood. The V gene is TRBV10-3, the J gene TRBJ2-7; 7 positions agree with TRBD1. This clonotype was obtained from a woman in her late teens or twenties with Graves' ophthalmopathy. CDR3 loop: CAISVRQGAYEQYF. CDR3 bases: TGTGCCATCAGTGTGCGGCAGGGGGCCTACGAGCAGTACTTC.